This T cell receptor beta chain was sequenced in a study of blood T cell repertoires in COVID-19. This CDR3 region has 15 residues. The V segment lost 7 bases and the J segment 2 bases; nucleotides outside the gene matches: 5. CDR1 KGHDR and CDR2 SFDVKD come from the germline V gene. Measured with immunoSEQ multiplex PCR; TCRdb has only the in-frame clones, and not every one. The sample holds about 190,000 clones, about four fifths seen once. The sample consisted of peripheral blood. The sequence derives from a woman between 65 and 79 years old with active or convalescent COVID-19. The V call is TRBV24-1, the J call TRBJ2-1; 9 nucleotides agree with TRBD1. CDR3 sequence: CATSSGTGPYNEQFF. The CDR3, as DNA: TGTGCCACCAGCTCCGGGACAGGGCCCTACAATGAGCAGTTCTTC.